The 3 T cell receptor beta chains below come from one sample, sequenced in a study of blood T cell repertoires in COVID-19. The repertoire was sequenced with immunoSEQ multiplex PCR; TCRdb's copy has only in-frame clones and lacks some. Of 55,000 to 90,000 clones listed, around nine tenths are singletons. Sequenced input: peripheral blood. The source is a woman in her sixties or seventies with acute or convalescent COVID-19.

The chain recombines TRBV2 with TRBJ2-1; D not certain. Germline CDR1 reads SNHLY; CDR2 reads FYNNEI. The V end lost 6 bases, the J end lost 7 bases, and 10 bases lay between the germline ends. This CDR3 contains 12 residues. CDR3 region: CASRNIENEQFF. DNA for the CDR3: TGTGCCAGCAGGAATATAGAAAATGAGCAGTTCTTC.

The chain carries TRBV6-2 or TRBV6-3 and TRBJ2-5; no reliable D call. Trimming took 2 bases from V and 5 from J, leaving 12 bases between them. CDR1 and CDR2 from the germline V gene are MNHEY and SVGEGT. CDR3 size: 14 residues. The CDR3 loop is CASSYARPGETQYF. The CDR3 DNA follows: TGTGCCAGCAGTTACGCAAGACCGGGTGAGACCCAGTACTTC.

The chain uses TRBV9 and TRBJ2-7, with 7 bases that match TRBD2. Per germline, CDR1 SGDLS and CDR2 YYNGEE. The CDR3 contains 15 residues. The V segment lost 0 bases and the J segment 3 bases; nucleotides outside the gene matches: 6. Here the CDR3 reads CASSVASGGGYEQYF. The CDR3 region has the DNA TGTGCCAGCAGCGTAGCTTCAGGCGGGGGCTACGAGCAGTACTTC. The full variable domain, in which reference TRBV9 and TRBJ2-7 provide the parts outside the CDR3, is DSGVTQTPKHLITATGQRVTLRCSPRSGDLSVYWYQQSLDQGLQFLIQYYNGEERAKGNILERFSAQQFPDLHSELNLSSLELGDSALYFCASSVASGGGYEQYFGPGTRLTVT.